One sample yielded the 17 T cell receptor beta chains listed below, sequenced in a study of cytomegalovirus exposure and HLA in healthy donors. PCR employed 60 Vbeta and 13 Jbeta primers. Some clones are missing from TCRdb's copy, which holds only in-frame ones; the method was immunoSEQ multiplex PCR. The sample totals over 200,000 clones. The sequencing input was PBMCs. The receptors here all came from a woman under 40 in good health and CMV-seropositive.

The V and J genes are TRBV5-6 and TRBJ1-1; 7 nucleotides agree with TRBD1. The germline CDR1 and CDR2 sequences are SGHDT and YYEEEE. The CDR3 is 15 residues long. V was pared by 4 bases and J by 5 bases, with 11 bases of the junction left unmatched. The CDR3 protein is CASSHRTGPGTEAFF. CDR3 coding DNA: TGTGCCAGCAGCCATCGGACAGGTCCCGGGACTGAAGCTTTCTTT.

The chain carries TRBV29-1 and TRBJ1-1; 7 bases map to TRBD1. The CDR3 contains 12 residues. The trim removed 4 bases at V and 1 base at J, leaving 0 bases unmatched. Germline values: CDR1 SQVTM, CDR2 ANQGSEA. As DNA, the CDR3 is TGCAGCGTTGGGGACAGGAACACTGAAGCTTTCTTT. Translating it yields CSVGDRNTEAFF.

This chain joins TRBV19 and TRBJ1-1; TRBD1 is a possible D gene (6 bases). CDR3 length: 12 amino acids. Trimming shortened V by 8 bases and J by 4 bases, and 11 bases separated the two germline ends. Germline V gives CDR1 LNHDA, CDR2 SQIVND (reference sequence). The CDR3 coding sequence is TGTGCCAGTCGCCAGGGGACCACTGAAGCTTTCTTT. Translating it yields CASRQGTTEAFF.

This chain joins TRBV4-1 and TRBJ2-2, with 7 bases fitting TRBD2. The CDR3 loop spans 17 amino acids. V was clipped by 1 base and J by 2 bases; unmatched bases: 7. Germline CDR1 is MGHRA and CDR2 is YSYEKL. CDR3 sequence: CASSQAASGGNTGELFF. The DNA of the CDR3 is TGCGCCAGCAGCCAAGCGGCGTCGGGGGGAAACACCGGGGAGCTGTTTTTT.

The chain couples TRBV4-1 to TRBJ2-1, with a tentative D call TRBD1 (5 bases). V was shortened by 0 bases and J by 6 bases, with 15 bases between the two germline ends. Germline V gives CDR1 MGHRA, CDR2 YSYEKL. The CDR3 sequence is 16 residues long. This chain's CDR3 is CASSQDVGEGINEQFF. The CDR3 DNA reads TGCGCCAGCAGCCAAGATGTAGGGGAAGGGATCAATGAGCAGTTCTTC.

The chain is built from TRBV10-2 and TRBJ1-2; 9 bases agree with TRBD1. The trim removed 10 bases at V and 6 bases at J, leaving 15 bases unmatched. The V gene's germline CDR1 is WSHSY and CDR2 SAAADI. This CDR3 spans 15 amino acids. The CDR3 loop is CATEGAGQGSNGYTF. As DNA, the CDR3 is TGCGCCACCGAAGGGGCGGGACAGGGCTCTAATGGCTACACCTTC.

This chain joins TRBV14 and TRBJ2-3, with D possibly being TRBD2 (6 bases). V lost 4 bases to trimming and J lost 2 bases, with 16 bases between them. The germline gives CDR1 SGHDN, CDR2 FVKESK. The CDR3 totals 16 residues. This CDR3 reads CASSRGLGGFTDTQYF. The CDR3 DNA sequence: TGTGCCAGCAGCCGGGGACTTGGCGGTTTCACAGATACGCAGTATTTT.

This chain joins TRBV6-1 and TRBJ1-1, with 7 bases matching TRBD1. Per germline, CDR1 MNHNS and CDR2 SASEGT. This CDR3 has 13 residues. V lost 3 bases to trimming and J lost 10 bases; unmatched junction nucleotides: 8. The CDR3 DNA reads TGTGCCAGCAGTGACAGACAGGGACTGGCAGCTTTCTTT. Translating it yields CASSDRQGLAAFF.

The gene calls are TRBV9 and TRBJ2-1, with 15 bases fitting TRBD2. With 4 bases clipped from V and 9 bases from J, the junction kept 8 bases outside the gene matches. The CDR3 is made up of 16 amino acids. Per the germline V gene, CDR1 is SGDLS and CDR2 is YYNGEE. CDR3 nucleotides: TGTGCCAGCAGCCAATCAGGACTAGCGGGAGGGACTGAGCAGTTCTTC. Protein sequence: CASSQSGLAGGTEQFF.

V and J are TRBV11-2 and TRBJ2-7, with TRBD2 matching 7 bases. J gave up 6 bases and V 5 bases, and 13 bases lay outside the gene matches. CDR3 size: 15 residues. CDR1 is SGHAT, CDR2 FQNNGV, per germline. In DNA, the CDR3 is TGTGCCAGCAGCAAGGGGAGGGCACGGGGCTCCGAGCAGTACTTC. It encodes CASSKGRARGSEQYF.

The rearrangement joins TRBV10-3 to TRBJ2-2; no clear D gene. This CDR3 has 13 residues. Trimming shortened V by 4 bases and J by 4 bases, and 7 bases separated the two germline ends. Looked up from germline, CDR1 is ENHRY and CDR2 is SYGVKD. The CDR3 spells CAISGDITGELFF. In DNA form, the CDR3 reads TGTGCCATCAGTGGCGATATCACCGGGGAGCTGTTTTTT.

The chain couples TRBV7-9 to TRBJ1-3; 7 positions match TRBD1. Germline values: CDR1 SEHNR, CDR2 FQNEAQ (reference sequence). The CDR3 runs 16 residues. V was clipped by 5 bases and J by 2 bases; unmatched bases: 9. This chain's CDR3 is CASSLGSTGTGNTIYF. The DNA of the CDR3 is TGTGCCAGCAGCCTTGGTTCGACAGGGACTGGAAACACCATATATTTT.

This chain uses TRBV27 with TRBJ2-3; D is perhaps TRBD1 (5 bases). The germline V gene has CDR1 MNHEY and CDR2 SMNVEV (reference sequence). The CDR3 has 15 amino acids. Between the trimmed V and J ends, which lost 7 bases and 6 bases, there was a span of 20 bases. The chain's CDR3 is CASIRRAGISDTQYF. In nucleotides, the CDR3 is TGTGCCAGCATCCGTCGGGCAGGGATCTCGGATACGCAGTATTTT.

V gene TRBV28 combines with J gene TRBJ2-1; D is uncertain. Germline lookup yields CDR1 MDHEN and CDR2 SYDVKM. V was pared by 1 base and J by 6 bases, with 7 bases between. The CDR3 sequence is 13 residues long. The CDR3 DNA follows: TGTGCCAGCAGTTTATCGAACAGCAATGAGCAGTTCTTC. Its protein is CASSLSNSNEQFF.

This chain joins TRBV4-1 and TRBJ1-5, with 8 bases fitting TRBD1. The ends lost 3 bases at V and 4 bases at J; junction bases unmatched: 8. Germline loops: CDR1 MGHRA, CDR2 YSYEKL. This CDR3 has 16 residues. The CDR3: CASSQTPGQENQPQHF. The CDR3 bases are TGCGCCAGCAGCCAGACACCGGGACAGGAGAATCAGCCCCAGCATTTT.

This sequence joins TRBV5-1 and TRBJ1-2, with 9 bases lining up with TRBD1. CDR3 size: 14 residues. Germline CDR1 SGHRS, CDR2 YFSETQ. The junction had 9 bases not matched to a gene; V was cut back by 4 bases and J by 8 bases. CDR3: CASSLDRGERGYTF. CDR3 nucleotides: TGCGCCAGCAGCCTGGACAGGGGTGAGCGGGGCTACACCTTC.

The chain combines TRBV7-9 with TRBJ2-7; TRBD2 aligns across 7 bases. Trimming at V came to 3 bases and at J to 3 bases, leaving 5 bases not matched to a gene. The CDR3 extends over 14 amino acids. The germline CDR1 and CDR2 sequences are SEHNR and FQNEAQ (reference sequence). The CDR3 protein is CASSFGASGYEQYF. DNA for the CDR3: TGTGCCAGCAGCTTTGGAGCTAGCGGCTACGAGCAGTACTTC. Using reference TRBV7-9 and TRBJ2-7 for the parts outside the CDR3, the full variable domain is DTGVSQNPRHKITKRGQNVTFRCDPISEHNRLYWYRQTLGQGPEFLTYFQNEAQLEKSRLLSDRFSAERPKGSFSTLEIQRTEQGDSAMYLCASSFGASGYEQYFGPGTRLTVT.